These 9 T cell receptor beta chains were sequenced from one sample in a study of radiotherapy plus CTLA-4 blockade in lung cancer. Sequencing used immunoSEQ multiplex PCR; TCRdb keeps in-frame clones, though not all of them. This sample has over 70,000 clones, with around 86% found just once. The material sequenced was peripheral blood, taken from a patient treated with radiotherapy plus ipilimumab. These receptor sequences come from a human donor with non-small cell lung cancer who had a partial response to radiotherapy plus ipilimumab.

V usage is TRBV5-4 and J usage is TRBJ1-2; 7 bases are shared with TRBD1. The J segment lost 8 bases and the V segment lost 4 bases, leaving 8 bases of the junction unmatched. CDR3 length: 13 residues. Germline CDR1 is SGHNT and CDR2 is YYREEE (reference sequence). The CDR3 loop is CASSPDRVGGYTF. The CDR3 DNA reads TGTGCCAGCAGCCCCGACAGGGTTGGGGGCTACACCTTC.

This clone was seen a few times. CDR3 amino acids: CASSQDPLGRTDTQYF. CDR3 DNA sequence: TGTGCCAGCAGCCAAGATCCCCTCGGGAGGACAGATACGCAGTATTTT. V usage is TRBV4-2 and J usage is TRBJ2-3, with 7 positions matching TRBD2. With 0 bases clipped from V and 3 bases from J, the junction kept 6 bases outside the gene matches. Germline CDR1 LGHNA, CDR2 YNFKEQ. CDR3 size: 16 residues.

This clone turned up a few times. The chain employs TRBV14 and TRBJ1-2, with no clear D. CDR3 size: 11 residues. Germline values: CDR1 SGHDN, CDR2 FVKESK. The germline V and J ends were trimmed by 2 bases and 7 bases, with 5 bases remaining between them. The chain's CDR3 is CASSQTSGYTF. The CDR3 coding sequence is TGTGCCAGCAGCCAAACAAGTGGCTACACCTTC.

V and J are TRBV7-6 and TRBJ2-1, with D possibly TRBD2 on 5 matching bases. Germline assignment: CDR1 SGHVS and CDR2 FNYEAQ. The CDR3 length is 16 residues. Between the trimmed V and J ends, which lost 5 bases and 0 bases, there was a span of 14 bases. The CDR3 DNA follows: TGTGCCAGCAGCCGGTCTAGCCACCGCTCCTACAATGAGCAGTTCTTC. This sequence encodes CASSRSSHRSYNEQFF.

This rearrangement joins TRBV5-5 to TRBJ2-5, with 9 bases lining up with TRBD2. The J segment lost 5 bases and the V segment lost 4 bases, leaving 18 bases of the junction unmatched. The CDR3 covers 18 residues. Germline-derived CDR1 and CDR2 are SGHKS and YYEKEE (reference sequence). The CDR3 loop reads CASSPIAASGRSAETQYF. CDR3 nucleotides: TGTGCCAGCAGCCCGATTGCGGCCAGCGGGAGGTCGGCGGAGACCCAGTACTTC.

This sequence joins TRBV28 and TRBJ2-7; possibly TRBD2 for D (5 bases). Trimming left V 4 bases short and J 10 bases short, with 23 bases between. CDR1 is MDHEN, CDR2 SYDVKM, per germline. The CDR3 extends over 15 amino acids. CDR3 residues: CASSSPTTLAAFQYF. CDR3 DNA: TGTGCCAGCAGTTCACCAACGACCCTAGCTGCATTTCAGTACTTC.

The rearrangement joins TRBV7-2 to TRBJ1-3, with TRBD1 matching 8 bases. The CDR3 contains 15 residues. The V gene end was trimmed by 8 bases and the J gene end by 0 bases; junction bases not matched to a gene: 6. CDR1 SGHTA and CDR2 FQGNSA come from the germline V gene. The chain's CDR3 is CASSRQGTSGNTIYF. CDR3 bases: TGTGCCAGCTCGAGACAGGGGACCTCTGGAAACACCATATATTTT.

This clone came up once. The genes are TRBV10-2 and TRBJ2-5; perhaps TRBD2 as D (6 bases). Looked up from germline, CDR1 is WSHSY and CDR2 is SAAADI. CDR3 length equals 14 residues. The V gene lost 6 bases and the J gene lost 2 bases, with 13 bases spanning the gap. CDR3 in DNA: TGCGCCAGCAGAGGGTGGGGGGTGCAAGAGACCCAGTACTTC. Protein: CASRGWGVQETQYF.

The chain recombines TRBV5-8 with TRBJ1-5, with D unclear. V was pared by 4 bases and J by 1 base, with 9 bases between. Per germline, CDR1 SGHTS and CDR2 YDEGEE. This CDR3 is built from 14 residues. The CDR3 DNA reads as TGTGCCAGCAGCGCAGCGGTGAGCAATCAGCCCCAGCATTTT. Encoded protein: CASSAAVSNQPQHF.